The 32 T cell receptor beta chains reported below all come from one sample, sequenced in a study of T cell repertoires in cytomegalovirus infection. TCRdb fed the reads into MiXCR, producing one record per CDR3 protein. Of 150,000 to 200,000 distinct CDR3 sequences listed, about 15% were seen once; the top ten hold over 25%. Sequencing input: PBMCs. All receptors derive from a human donor in good health (CMV status not recorded). Some clones in this sample may be carry-over from other donors' samples.

This clonotype showed up just a few times. The chain links TRBV20-1 to TRBJ2-6; D ambiguous. The CDR3 has 15 amino acids. V was trimmed by 1 base and J by 4 bases, leaving 11 bases between them. Germline V gene data show CDR1 as DFQATT and CDR2 as SNEGSKA (reference sequence). The CDR3 sequence: CSARAGRLGANVLTF. The CDR3 DNA sequence: TGCAGTGCTAGAGCAGGACGTCTGGGGGCCAACGTCCTGACTTTC.

This clonotype was counted at least ten times. V usage is TRBV7-3 and J usage is TRBJ2-5; no clear D gene. Per the germline V gene, CDR1 is SGHTA and CDR2 is FQGTGA. The CDR3 is 10 residues long. V shed 4 bases and J shed 10 bases, with 7 bases lying between them. DNA of the CDR3: TGTGCCAGCAGCTCCCGATACCAGTACTTC. Translated, it gives CASSSRYQYF.

This clonotype has more than one count but fewer than ten. V is TRBV29-1 and J is TRBJ1-2, with a possible D match to TRBD1 (6 bases). Germline CDR1 SQVTM, CDR2 ANQGSEA. The CDR3 extends over 13 amino acids. V dropped 0 bases and J dropped 6 bases, with 11 bases sitting between them. The CDR3: CSVEERGANGYTF. DNA for the CDR3: TGCAGCGTTGAAGAGAGGGGGGCCAATGGCTACACCTTC.

CDR3 coding DNA: TGTGCCAGCTCCACACAGGAGACCTCCTACGAGCAGTACTTC. This sequence encodes CASSTQETSYEQYF. The rearrangement joins TRBV18 to TRBJ2-7; a weak D match, TRBD1 (5 bases). This CDR3 is 14 amino acids long. Trimming pared 6 bases from V and 0 bases from J, leaving 12 bases between. CDR1 and CDR2 (germline): KGHSH, LQKENI.

This clonotype was seen more than once but under ten times. The chain links TRBV14 to TRBJ1-1; TRBD1 matches at 7 bases. This CDR3 is built from 15 residues. Germline V lookup: CDR1 SGHDN, CDR2 FVKESK. Unmatched junction bases numbered 5, after V lost 1 base and J lost 3 bases. The CDR3 reads CASSQGGGADTEAFF. DNA of the CDR3: TGTGCCAGCAGCCAAGGAGGGGGCGCGGACACTGAAGCTTTCTTT. The full variable domain, rest sourced from reference TRBV14 and TRBJ1-1, is EAGVTQFPSHSVIEKGQTVTLRCDPISGHDNLYWYRRVMGKEIKFLLHFVKESKQDESGMPNNRFLAERTGGTYSTLKVQPAELEDSGVYFCASSQGGGADTEAFFGQGTRLTVV.

This clonotype was seen many times. This chain links TRBV7-9 with TRBJ2-4; D unclear. Trimming stripped 5 bases from V and 0 bases from J, with 11 bases between. Germline-derived CDR1 and CDR2 are SEHNR and FQNEAQ (reference sequence). This CDR3 is built from 15 residues. The CDR3 loop reads CASSHPRLAKNIQYF. In DNA, the CDR3 is TGTGCCAGCAGCCACCCCCGGCTAGCCAAAAACATTCAGTACTTC.

This clonotype was counted a few times. This chain uses TRBV5-1 with TRBJ2-7, with 8 bases that match TRBD1. The CDR3 length is 14 residues. Trimming took 5 bases from V and 4 from J; bases not matched to a gene: 8. From germline, CDR1 is SGHRS and CDR2 YFSETQ. The DNA of the CDR3 is TGCGCCAGCAGTGTGACAGGGGATGGGTACGAGCAGTACTTC. Its translation: CASSVTGDGYEQYF.

The chain uses TRBV7-9 and TRBJ1-4; D gene ambiguous. Germline loops: CDR1 SEHNR, CDR2 FQNEAQ (reference sequence). The V gene lost 3 bases and the J gene lost 6 bases, with 14 bases spanning the gap. CDR3 length: 15 amino acids. The CDR3 is CASSFMPDVHEKLFF. As DNA, the CDR3 is TGTGCCAGCAGCTTTATGCCAGACGTCCATGAAAAACTGTTTTTT.

This clonotype was seen repeatedly, ten times or more. The rearrangement joins TRBV28 to TRBJ2-4; D could derive from TRBD1 or TRBD2 (5 bases each). V was clipped by 3 bases and J by 1 base, with 10 bases between them. Germline CDR1 and CDR2: MDHEN and SYDVKM. The CDR3 contains 15 residues. In nucleotides, the CDR3 is TGTGCCAGCAGTTTCCCCGGGACGGCCAAAAACATTCAGTACTTC. This sequence encodes CASSFPGTAKNIQYF.

This clonotype was seen a handful of times. The chain has TRBV12-3 or TRBV12-4 and TRBJ2-4, with 8 bases that match TRBD1. Losses at the gene ends were 2 bases for V and 6 bases for J; bases not matched to a gene: 9. The CDR3 runs to 16 residues. The CDR3 DNA follows: TGTGCCAGCAGTTTATCCCCATTCGGACAGGGAAACATTCAGTACTTC. Its translation: CASSLSPFGQGNIQYF.

The chain recombines TRBV29-1 with TRBJ2-1; 12 bases map to TRBD2. This CDR3 has 14 residues. Per germline, CDR1 SQVTM and CDR2 ANQGSEA. Unmatched junction bases numbered 4, after V lost 5 bases and J lost 5 bases. DNA for the CDR3: TGCAGCGTTAGGACTAGCGGGGCTCACAATGAGCAGTTCTTC. Amino acid sequence: CSVRTSGAHNEQFF.

This clonotype came up many times. The rearrangement uses TRBV7-2 and TRBJ2-6; D not resolved. Trimming removed 4 bases from V and 0 bases from J, with 10 bases in between. This CDR3 has 16 residues. Germline CDR1 and CDR2: SGHTA and FQGNSA. CDR3 coding DNA: TGTGCCAGCAGCTGGGCAAAAAGCTCTGGGGCCAACGTCCTGACTTTC. Translation: CASSWAKSSGANVLTF.

The chain uses TRBV20-1 and TRBJ2-1, with unresolved D. Looked up from germline, CDR1 is DFQATT and CDR2 is SNEGSKA (reference sequence). The V end lost 3 bases, the J end lost 7 bases, and 10 bases lay between the germline ends. This CDR3 spans 12 amino acids. The CDR3 DNA is TGCAGTGCTAGGGCTATAAGGAATGAGCAGTTCTTC. It is translated as CSARAIRNEQFF.

This clonotype occurred many times. This chain uses TRBV6-5 with TRBJ2-1; 8 positions match TRBD2. Germline-derived CDR1 and CDR2 are MNHEY and SVGAGI. This CDR3 has 16 amino acids. J was trimmed by 5 bases and V by 7 bases; bases with no gene match: 13. The CDR3 region has the DNA TGTGCCAGCACCCCAGATGGGACTAGATCGCACAATGAGCAGTTCTTC. Translation gives CASTPDGTRSHNEQFF.

This clonotype was seen ten or more times. V is TRBV7-9 and J is TRBJ2-7, with D unclear. The CDR3 covers 14 residues. Germline V gene sequence: CDR1 SEHNR, CDR2 FQNEAQ (reference sequence). The V gene lost 1 base and the J gene lost 2 bases, with 9 bases spanning the gap. DNA for the CDR3: TGTGCCAGCAGCTTAGTAGGGATCACCTACGAGCAGTACTTC. Amino acids: CASSLVGITYEQYF.

This clonotype was counted a few times. The chain recombines TRBV2 with TRBJ1-1; tentatively, D is TRBD1 (5 bases). Germline lookup yields CDR1 SNHLY and CDR2 FYNNEI. V gave up 4 bases and J gave up 0 bases, with 6 bases separating them. The CDR3 length is 13 residues. The chain's CDR3 is CASSGQLNTEAFF. In DNA, the CDR3 is TGTGCCAGCAGTGGACAGCTGAACACTGAAGCTTTCTTT.

The chain is built from TRBV15 and TRBJ1-5; D is possibly TRBD1 (6 bases). Trimming pared 4 bases from V and 0 bases from J, leaving 7 bases between. CDR3 length: 14 residues. Germline loops: CDR1 LNHNV, CDR2 YYDKDF (reference sequence). This chain's CDR3 is CATSTRGSNQPQHF. In DNA form, the CDR3 reads TGTGCCACCAGCACCAGGGGTAGCAATCAGCCCCAGCATTTT.

V is TRBV5-6 and J is TRBJ2-1; D is tentatively TRBD1 or TRBD2 (5 bases each). Germline CDR1 reads SGHDT; CDR2 reads YYEEEE. The CDR3 extends over 12 amino acids. Trimming left V 0 bases short and J 10 bases short, with 8 bases between. In nucleotides, the CDR3 is TGTGCCAGCAGCTTGGGGGGGATGGAGCAGTTCTTC. It codes for CASSLGGMEQFF.

This clonotype was observed at least ten times. The gene calls are TRBV7-9 and TRBJ2-7; D unresolved. Germline CDR1 reads SEHNR; CDR2 reads FQNEAQ (reference sequence). V was cut by 1 base and J by 2 bases, with 18 bases left in between. The CDR3 is made up of 17 amino acids. The CDR3 spells CASSLGPTAIGTYEQYF. The CDR3 bases are TGTGCCAGCAGCTTAGGCCCGACCGCAATTGGCACCTACGAGCAGTACTTC.

This chain links TRBV29-1 with TRBJ1-1; 8 bases agree with TRBD1. In germline, CDR1 is SQVTM, CDR2 ANQGSEA. CDR3 length: 13 residues. With 6 bases clipped from V and 7 bases from J, the junction kept 10 bases outside the gene matches. CDR3 residues: CSVQHRGGYEAFF. In DNA, the CDR3 is TGCAGCGTCCAACACAGGGGGGGTTATGAAGCTTTCTTT. The full variable domain, in which reference TRBV29-1 and TRBJ1-1 provide the parts outside the CDR3, is SAVISQKPSRDICQRGTSLTIQCQVDSQVTMMFWYRQQPGQSLTLIATANQGSEATYESGFVIDKFPISRPNLTFSTLTVSNMSPEDSSIYLCSVQHRGGYEAFFGQGTRLTVV.

This clonotype was counted many times. The rearrangement links TRBV7-2 to TRBJ1-3; D is possibly TRBD1 (5 bases). This CDR3 is 15 amino acids long. Trimming removed 5 bases at V and 0 bases at J, with 11 bases between. Looked up from germline, CDR1 is SGHTA and CDR2 is FQGNSA. DNA for the CDR3: TGTGCCAGCAGCCGGGACTCCAGCTCTGGAAACACCATATATTTT. It codes for CASSRDSSSGNTIYF.

Ten or more counts support this clonotype. The chain couples TRBV6-2 or TRBV6-3 to TRBJ2-1, with 8 positions matching TRBD2. J was trimmed by 7 bases and V by 5 bases; bases with no gene match: 7. The CDR3 runs 14 residues. Germline CDR1 is MNHEY and CDR2 is SVGEGT. The CDR3 spells CASSASGSGNEQFF. Here the CDR3 DNA reads TGTGCCAGCAGTGCCAGCGGGAGTGGGAATGAGCAGTTCTTC.

Comments on this clonotype: A much larger clone lies one base from this, so it may be a read error. This chain's CDR3 is CVSSSSGTDPYEQYF. CDR3 sequence (DNA): TGTGTCAGCAGCTCCTCCGGGACAGATCCCTACGAGCAGTACTTC. This chain links TRBV7-2 with TRBJ2-7; TRBD1 agrees at 7 bases. Germline CDR1 is SGHTA and CDR2 is FQGNSA. This CDR3 is built from 15 residues.

V is TRBV9 and J is TRBJ2-1, with TRBD2 matching 12 bases. The CDR3 spans 17 residues. V shed 0 bases, J shed 5 bases, and the junction held 6 bases outside the gene matches. CDR1 and CDR2 (germline): SGDLS, YYNGEE. DNA of the CDR3: TGTGCCAGCAGCGTAGGACGACTAGCGGGGGCAAACAATGAGCAGTTCTTC. Translating it yields CASSVGRLAGANNEQFF.

CDR3 coding DNA: TGCAGTGCTAGATTGGTAGCGGGGGGGCCTTCTAACACCGGGGAGCTGTTTTTT. Translating gives CSARLVAGGPSNTGELFF. This chain links TRBV20-1 with TRBJ2-2; 11 positions match TRBD2. Trimming cost V 2 bases and J 2 bases; bases outside gene matches: 10. The CDR3 covers 18 residues. Germline CDR1 and CDR2: DFQATT and SNEGSKA (reference sequence).

There are many counts of this clonotype. The chain joins TRBV12-3 or TRBV12-4 to TRBJ1-1; a possible D gene is TRBD1 (5 bases). The germline V and J ends were trimmed by 5 bases and 4 bases, with 23 bases remaining between them. The CDR3 length is 17 residues. CDR3 region: CASSPPGTLKASTEAFF. CDR3 in DNA: TGTGCCAGCAGTCCTCCCGGGACCCTAAAAGCGAGCACTGAAGCTTTCTTT.

This clonotype was observed a few times. The CDR3 coding sequence is TGCAGCGTGGGGATCGGACCCCCCACAGATACGCAGTATTTT. Translation gives CSVGIGPPTDTQYF. The V call is TRBV29-1, the J call TRBJ2-3; D unclear. V shed 6 bases and J shed 2 bases, with 15 bases lying between them. The CDR3 runs 14 residues. From germline, CDR1 is SQVTM and CDR2 ANQGSEA.

With regard to this clonotype: A much more abundant neighbour one base away suggests this may be a read error. CDR3 DNA sequence: TGTGCCAGCAGCCACGTGAGGCATTCAACCGTCCTTCGCAATGAGCAGTTCTTC. Protein sequence: CASSHVRHSTVLRNEQFF. The chain employs TRBV7-9 and TRBJ2-1; no clear D. The CDR3 spans 18 residues. Trimming removed 5 bases from V and 6 bases from J, with 26 bases in between. Germline assignment: CDR1 SEHNR and CDR2 FQNEAQ (reference sequence).

This rearrangement joins TRBV6-2 or TRBV6-3 to TRBJ2-7; D is ambiguous. The CDR3 loop spans 13 amino acids. The germline V gene has CDR1 MNHEY and CDR2 SVGEGT. Trimming pared 9 bases from V and 3 bases from J, leaving 15 bases between. The CDR3 DNA reads as TGTGCCAGTCAAGGGCGTCTCGTCTACGAGCAGTACTTC. Translating gives CASQGRLVYEQYF.

This clonotype appeared a few times. The chain carries TRBV19 and TRBJ2-7; D may be TRBD1 or TRBD2 (5 bases each). The CDR3 is 14 amino acids. The germline V gene has CDR1 LNHDA and CDR2 SQIVND (reference sequence). V dropped 3 bases and J dropped 3 bases, with 12 bases sitting between them. CDR3 nucleotides: TGTGCCAGTAGTATGGGGCCTAGCCACTACGAGCAGTACTTC. This codes for CASSMGPSHYEQYF.

V and J are TRBV29-1 and TRBJ1-1, with 10 nucleotides matching TRBD1. The CDR3 totals 13 residues. J lost 9 bases, V lost 6 bases, and 10 bases had no gene match. Germline-derived CDR1 and CDR2 are SQVTM and ANQGSEA. The CDR3 DNA reads TGCAGCGTCACCCGGGACAGGGGTTTTCAAGCTTTCTTT. This encodes CSVTRDRGFQAFF.

This clonotype has only a few counts. V gene TRBV28 combines with J gene TRBJ2-4; the D is unclear. The CDR3 is made up of 13 amino acids. Germline-derived CDR1 and CDR2 are MDHEN and SYDVKM. V was cut by 3 bases and J by 4 bases, with 7 bases left in between. This CDR3 reads CASSLGGKNIQYF. As DNA, the CDR3 is TGTGCCAGCAGTTTGGGTGGGAAAAACATTCAGTACTTC.